Listed here are 19 T cell receptor beta chains from one sample, sequenced in a study of T cell responses to AZD1222 COVID-19 vaccine. The assay was immunoSEQ multiplex PCR, and TCRdb's table has in-frame clones only and misses some. This sample yields about 140,000 clones, of which 92% are seen a single time; around 3.5% belongs to the top ten. The material sequenced was peripheral blood, taken 28 days after the second AZD1222 dose. These receptors came from an adult who received the AZD1222 COVID-19 vaccine.

The chain combines TRBV18 with TRBJ1-4; the D gene is possibly TRBD1 (5 bases). CDR1 is KGHSH, CDR2 LQKENI, per germline. V lost 3 bases to trimming and J lost 3 bases, with 17 bases between them. The CDR3 spans 17 residues. The DNA of the CDR3 is TGTGCCAGCTCACCCCGGGACTTCCGAGGCCCTAATGAAAAACTGTTTTTT. Translation gives CASSPRDFRGPNEKLFF.

The chain has TRBV4-3 and TRBJ2-1; 10 nucleotides match TRBD2. Trimming took 0 bases from V and 4 from J; bases not matched to a gene: 6. The CDR3 is 17 amino acids. Germline loops: CDR1 LGHNA, CDR2 YSLEER. Here the CDR3 DNA reads TGCGCCAGCAGCCAAGAACGGAGCGGGAGGGTTTACAATGAGCAGTTCTTC. It codes for CASSQERSGRVYNEQFF.

The chain is built from TRBV19 and TRBJ2-1, with TRBD2 matching over 10 bases. Germline V CDR1 and CDR2: LNHDA, SQIVND (reference sequence). The CDR3 runs 15 residues. V lost 3 bases to trimming and J lost 9 bases; unmatched junction nucleotides: 8. As DNA, the CDR3 is TGTGCCAGTAGTATGGGGCTAGCGGGAGAAATTGAGCAGTTCTTC. It specifies CASSMGLAGEIEQFF.

The rearrangement joins TRBV4-3 to TRBJ1-2; 8 bases are shared with TRBD1. CDR1 is LGHNA and CDR2 is YSLEER in the germline V gene. The CDR3 extends over 16 amino acids. Unmatched junction bases numbered 10, after V lost 2 bases and J lost 5 bases. Here the CDR3 DNA reads TGCGCCAGCAGCCAAACAACAGGGGGTTTAAGGTATGGCTACACCTTC. It codes for CASSQTTGGLRYGYTF.

In DNA form, the CDR3 reads TGTGCCATCCGGTTAGGGTCCTACAATGAGCAGTTCTTC. The encoded protein is CAIRLGSYNEQFF. The chain joins TRBV5-4 to TRBJ2-1; D unclear. CDR3 length: 13 amino acids. Deletions cut 9 bases from V and 1 base from J, with 11 bases between. Germline V CDR1 and CDR2: SGHNT, YYREEE (reference sequence).

Note on this clone: The same CDR3 is also encoded by other DNA sequences in this sample. The chain uses TRBV27 and TRBJ2-7; D remains unclear. CDR3 length: 15 residues. Germline CDR1 reads MNHEY; CDR2 reads SMNVEV (reference sequence). Between the trimmed V and J ends, which lost 2 bases and 0 bases, there was a span of 11 bases. DNA of the CDR3: TGTGCCAGCAGTTTACAATTTCCGAGCTCCTACGAGCAGTACTTC. As protein: CASSLQFPSSYEQYF.

The chain joins TRBV30 to TRBJ2-2; TRBD1 might be the D (5 bases). Germline V gene data show CDR1 as GTSNPN and CDR2 as SVGIG (reference sequence). V was shortened by 2 bases and J by 7 bases, with 17 bases between the two germline ends. The CDR3 is made up of 15 amino acids. CDR3 DNA sequence: TGTGCCTGGAGTCCGGACACGGGCTTCCTCGGGGAGCTGTTTTTT. Translation: CAWSPDTGFLGELFF.

This clone was counted a single time. The V call is TRBV5-4, the J call TRBJ2-3; either TRBD1 or TRBD2 may supply D (5 bases each). The germline V gene encodes CDR1 SGHNT and CDR2 YYREEE (reference sequence). This CDR3 region has 13 residues. Trimming removed 4 bases at V and 4 bases at J, with 10 bases between. Here the CDR3 reads CASSLVGADTQYF. CDR3 coding DNA: TGTGCCAGCAGCCTTGTGGGGGCAGATACGCAGTATTTT.

The gene calls are TRBV27 and TRBJ2-1; 9 nucleotides match TRBD2. The length of the CDR3 is 17 residues. Germline V gene lookup returns CDR1 MNHEY and CDR2 SMNVEV (reference sequence). Trimming took 3 bases from V and 8 from J; bases not matched to a gene: 14. DNA of the CDR3: TGTGCCAGCAGTTTTAGGCTAGCGGGAACCTCTGGCCATGAGCAGTTCTTC. Its protein product is CASSFRLAGTSGHEQFF.

The CDR3 nucleotides are TGTGCCAGCAGTTATGGACAGTTCAATGAGCAGTTCTTC. Residues: CASSYGQFNEQFF. The V and J genes are TRBV12-3 or TRBV12-4 and TRBJ2-1, with D tentatively TRBD1 (6 bases). The CDR3 sequence is 13 residues long. V lost 4 bases and J 6 bases, leaving 10 bases between the germline ends.

V and J are TRBV27 and TRBJ1-1, with 8 bases that match TRBD1. J lost 6 bases, V lost 6 bases, and 3 bases had no gene match. Germline-derived CDR1 and CDR2 are MNHEY and SMNVEV (reference sequence). The CDR3 sequence is 12 residues long. CDR3 nucleotides: TGTGCCAGCAGCCAGGGGGCCTCTGAAGCTTTCTTT. The encoded protein is CASSQGASEAFF.

The chain joins TRBV30 to TRBJ2-1; no definite D call. Trimming took off 2 bases at V and 0 bases at J, with 8 bases between the two ends. The CDR3 runs 14 residues. Germline CDR1 reads GTSNPN; CDR2 reads SVGIG (reference sequence). DNA for the CDR3: TGTGCCTGGAGTACCCCGGACTCCTACAATGAGCAGTTCTTC. Protein product: CAWSTPDSYNEQFF. Together with reference TRBV30 and TRBJ2-1, the CDR3 gives the full variable domain: SQTIHQWPATLVQPVGSPLSLECTVEGTSNPNLYWYRQAAGRGLQLLFYSVGIGQISSEVPQNLSASRPQDRQFILSSKKLLLSDSGFYLCAWSTPDSYNEQFFGPGTRLTVL.

This sequence joins TRBV7-9 and TRBJ1-4; TRBD1 matches at 8 bases. The junction had 10 bases not matched to a gene; V was cut back by 7 bases and J by 0 bases. Germline CDR1 and CDR2: SEHNR and FQNEAQ (reference sequence). The CDR3 has 17 amino acids. The CDR3, as DNA: TGTGCCAGCAACGGACAGGGTAGAACCGCAACTAATGAAAAACTGTTTTTT. The encoded protein is CASNGQGRTATNEKLFF.

The rearrangement links TRBV27 to TRBJ2-7; tentative D call: TRBD2 (5 bases). Germline lookup yields CDR1 MNHEY and CDR2 SMNVEV (reference sequence). The CDR3 length is 13 residues. Trimming removed 6 bases from V and 4 bases from J, with 13 bases in between. CDR3 residues: CASSAGPGYEQYF. DNA for the CDR3: TGTGCCAGCAGCGCCGGGCCGGGGTACGAGCAGTACTTC.

The rearrangement uses TRBV28 and TRBJ1-4; 11 nucleotides match TRBD1. Trimming took 3 bases from V and 7 from J; bases not matched to a gene: 1. This CDR3 has 14 amino acids. Looked up from germline, CDR1 is MDHEN and CDR2 is SYDVKM. CDR3 DNA: TGTGCCAGCAGTTTGGGGACAGGGGGTGAAAAACTGTTTTTT. This codes for CASSLGTGGEKLFF.

This clone was observed once. The chain carries TRBV5-1 and TRBJ1-2, with D uncertain. Germline V CDR1 and CDR2: SGHRS, YFSETQ. The CDR3 is 14 amino acids. The V end was cut by 1 base, the J end by 1 base, with 8 bases between. This CDR3 is CASSLTDFNYGYTF. CDR3 in DNA: TGCGCCAGCAGCTTGACGGATTTTAACTATGGCTACACCTTC.

The count of this clone is one. The V and J genes are TRBV4-1 and TRBJ2-6; D is perhaps TRBD1 (5 bases). V was shortened by 2 bases and J by 0 bases, with 20 bases between the two germline ends. CDR1 and CDR2 (germline): MGHRA, YSYEKL. The CDR3 extends over 20 amino acids. The CDR3, as DNA: TGCGCCAGCAGCCAACGATCAGGGCAGGGCCTCAGCTCTGGGGCCAACGTCCTGACTTTC. Amino acid sequence: CASSQRSGQGLSSGANVLTF.

V usage is TRBV18 and J usage is TRBJ1-3; D gene unclear. The CDR3 has 15 amino acids. Between the trimmed V and J ends, which lost 6 bases and 2 bases, there was a span of 14 bases. The germline V gene has CDR1 KGHSH and CDR2 LQKENI. DNA of the CDR3: TGTGCCAGCTCCACCGCGACGGACCCTGGAAACACCATATATTTT. Its protein is CASSTATDPGNTIYF.

V is TRBV7-2 and J is TRBJ1-6; no firm D call. This CDR3 spans 13 amino acids. Trimming took 4 bases from V and 8 from J, leaving 9 bases between them. Germline V gene lookup returns CDR1 SGHTA and CDR2 FQGNSA. The CDR3: CASSSGGDSPLHF. The CDR3, as DNA: TGTGCCAGCAGCTCGGGTGGGGATTCACCCCTCCACTTT.